Shown below are 11 T cell receptor beta chains from a single sample sequenced in a study of immune evolution from preneoplasia to lung adenocarcinoma. Here immunoSEQ multiplex PCR was the method, and the copy in TCRdb shows in-frame clones only, minus some. The table lists about 11,000 clones, roughly 70% of them singletons. The sequenced material came from FFPE normal lung tissue adjacent to the tumor. These receptors came from a person between 55 and 69 years old with lung adenocarcinoma. Some clones in this sample may be carry-over from other donors' samples.

The chain recombines TRBV28 with TRBJ1-2, with no clear D. Trimming took off 10 bases at V and 7 bases at J, with 16 bases between the two ends. Germline V lookup: CDR1 MDHEN, CDR2 SYDVKM. The CDR3 has 12 amino acids. The chain's CDR3 is CATPEPGRGYTF. In DNA form, the CDR3 reads TGTGCCACCCCGGAACCAGGTCGTGGCTACACCTTC.

This chain connects TRBV7-8 to TRBJ1-2; TRBD1 matches at 8 bases. The junction had 3 bases not matched to a gene; V was cut back by 4 bases and J by 2 bases. This CDR3 has 14 residues. Germline V lookup: CDR1 SGHVS, CDR2 FQNEAQ. CDR3 region: CASSSRTGNYGYTF. The CDR3 region has the DNA TGTGCCAGCAGCTCCCGGACAGGGAACTATGGCTACACCTTC.

The V call is TRBV5-1, the J call TRBJ2-3; D gene unclear. This CDR3 has 13 amino acids. V was clipped by 1 base and J by 2 bases, with 5 bases between them. CDR1 is SGHRS and CDR2 is YFSETQ in the germline V gene. Here the CDR3 reads CASSLYNTDTQYF. CDR3 DNA: TGCGCCAGCAGCTTGTACAACACAGATACGCAGTATTTT. The full variable domain, rest sourced from reference TRBV5-1 and TRBJ2-3, is KAGVTQTPRYLIKTRGQQVTLSCSPISGHRSVSWYQQTPGQGLQFLFEYFSETQRNKGNFPGRFSGRQFSNSRSEMNVSTLELGDSALYLCASSLYNTDTQYFGPGTRLTVL.

The rearrangement uses TRBV6-1 and TRBJ2-2, with D maybe TRBD1 (6 bases). Germline V lookup: CDR1 MNHNS, CDR2 SASEGT. V lost 7 bases, J lost 4 bases, and 13 bases lay in between. The CDR3 has 14 residues. The CDR3 loop reads CASTSQGSTGELFF. DNA for the CDR3: TGTGCCAGCACTAGTCAGGGGAGCACCGGGGAGCTGTTTTTT.

V gene TRBV5-4 combines with J gene TRBJ2-1, with D unclear. The germline CDR1 and CDR2 sequences are SGHNT and YYREEE (reference sequence). V was cut by 6 bases and J by 0 bases, with 16 bases left in between. The CDR3 is 16 residues long. CDR3 amino acids: CASNPYGLSSYNEQFF. CDR3 DNA sequence: TGTGCCAGCAACCCATATGGGCTTAGCTCCTACAATGAGCAGTTCTTC.

This chain links TRBV29-1 with TRBJ2-5, with D possibly TRBD2 on 7 matching bases. This CDR3 is built from 14 residues. Trimming left V 7 bases short and J 2 bases short, with 17 bases between. Germline V gene data show CDR1 as SQVTM and CDR2 as ANQGSEA. CDR3 residues: CSGTPGGQQETQYF. DNA for the CDR3: TGCAGCGGAACCCCCGGGGGGCAACAAGAGACCCAGTACTTC.

By frequency in the sample, this clone is medium-sized. The V and J genes are TRBV11-3 and TRBJ2-2, with 8 bases matching TRBD2. CDR1 is SGHNT, CDR2 YENEEA, per germline. V lost 5 bases and J lost 10; bases outside the gene matches: 9. The CDR3 runs 14 residues. The CDR3 spells CASSGSGRDLELFF. The DNA for the CDR3 is TGTGCCAGCAGCGGAAGCGGGAGAGATTTGGAGCTGTTTTTT.

The rearrangement links TRBV2 to TRBJ1-4; maybe TRBD1 (5 bases). Germline V lookup: CDR1 SNHLY, CDR2 FYNNEI. V was pared by 6 bases and J by 4 bases, with 9 bases between. CDR3 length: 13 residues. CDR3 sequence (DNA): TGTGCCAGCAGCCCCGACAGTAATGAAAAACTGTTTTTT. Translating gives CASSPDSNEKLFF.

V is TRBV5-1 and J is TRBJ2-3; 7 positions agree with TRBD1. CDR1 and CDR2 (germline): SGHRS, YFSETQ. This CDR3 spans 14 amino acids. Trimming removed 6 bases from V and 1 base from J; junction bases left unmatched: 5. CDR3 residues: CASTTGQGTDTQYF. CDR3 in DNA: TGCGCCAGCACGACAGGACAGGGCACAGATACGCAGTATTTT.

This clone was seen a single time. The chain uses TRBV5-4 and TRBJ2-4; D unclear. The CDR3 is 13 residues long. Germline values: CDR1 SGHNT, CDR2 YYREEE (reference sequence). V shed 3 bases and J shed 6 bases, with 10 bases lying between them. The chain's CDR3 is CASSSGDINIQYF. The CDR3 DNA sequence: TGTGCCAGCAGCTCAGGTGATATAAACATTCAGTACTTC.

The V gene is TRBV7-2, the J gene TRBJ2-7; D remains unclear. CDR1 and CDR2 from the germline V gene are SGHTA and FQGNSA. This CDR3 spans 14 amino acids. V was trimmed by 3 bases and J by 0 bases, leaving 9 bases between them. The CDR3 spells CASSFYSTSYEQYF. The CDR3 DNA is TGTGCCAGCAGCTTTTATAGTACCTCCTACGAGCAGTACTTC.